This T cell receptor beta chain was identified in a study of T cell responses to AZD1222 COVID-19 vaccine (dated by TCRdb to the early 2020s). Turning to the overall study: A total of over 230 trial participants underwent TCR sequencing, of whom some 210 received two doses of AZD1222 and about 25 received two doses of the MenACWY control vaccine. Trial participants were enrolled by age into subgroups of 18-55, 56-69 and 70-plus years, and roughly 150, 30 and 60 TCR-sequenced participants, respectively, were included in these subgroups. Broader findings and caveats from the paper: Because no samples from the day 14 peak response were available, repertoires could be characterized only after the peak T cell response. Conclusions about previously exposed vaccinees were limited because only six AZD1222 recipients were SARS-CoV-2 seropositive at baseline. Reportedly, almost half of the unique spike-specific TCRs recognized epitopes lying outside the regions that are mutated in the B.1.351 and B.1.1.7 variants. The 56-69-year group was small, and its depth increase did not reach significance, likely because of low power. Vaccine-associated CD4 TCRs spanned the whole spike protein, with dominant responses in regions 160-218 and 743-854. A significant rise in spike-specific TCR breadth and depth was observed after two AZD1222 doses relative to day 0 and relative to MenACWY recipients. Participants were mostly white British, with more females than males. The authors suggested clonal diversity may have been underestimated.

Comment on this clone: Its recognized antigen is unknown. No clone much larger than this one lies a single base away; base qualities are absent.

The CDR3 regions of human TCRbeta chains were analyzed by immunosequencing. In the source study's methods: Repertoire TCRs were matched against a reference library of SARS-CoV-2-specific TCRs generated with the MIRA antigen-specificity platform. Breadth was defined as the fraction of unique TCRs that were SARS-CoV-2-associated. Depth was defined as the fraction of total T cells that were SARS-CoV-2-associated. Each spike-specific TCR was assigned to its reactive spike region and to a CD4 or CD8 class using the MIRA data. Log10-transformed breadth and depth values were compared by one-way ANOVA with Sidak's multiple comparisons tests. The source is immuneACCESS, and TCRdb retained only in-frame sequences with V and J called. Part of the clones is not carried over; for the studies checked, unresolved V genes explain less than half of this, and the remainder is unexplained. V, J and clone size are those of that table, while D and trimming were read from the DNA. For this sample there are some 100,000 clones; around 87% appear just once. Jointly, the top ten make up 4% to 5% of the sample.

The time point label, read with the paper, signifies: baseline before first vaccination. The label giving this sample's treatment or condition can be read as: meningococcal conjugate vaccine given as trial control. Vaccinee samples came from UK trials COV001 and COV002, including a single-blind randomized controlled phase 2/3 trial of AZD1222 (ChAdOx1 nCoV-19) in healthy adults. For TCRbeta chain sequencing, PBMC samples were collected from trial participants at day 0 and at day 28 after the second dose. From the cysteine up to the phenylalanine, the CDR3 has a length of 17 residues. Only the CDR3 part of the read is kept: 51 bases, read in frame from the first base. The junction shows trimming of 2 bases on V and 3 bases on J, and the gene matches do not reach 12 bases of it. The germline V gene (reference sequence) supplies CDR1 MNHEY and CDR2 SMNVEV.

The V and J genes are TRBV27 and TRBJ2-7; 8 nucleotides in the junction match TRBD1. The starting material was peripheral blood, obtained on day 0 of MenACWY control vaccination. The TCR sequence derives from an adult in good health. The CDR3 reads CASSLRGQALPIYEQYF. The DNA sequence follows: TGTGCCAGCAGTTTAAGGGGACAGGCTCTCCCCATCTACGAGCAGTACTTC.